Following are 8 T cell receptor beta chains from one sample sequenced in a study of cytomegalovirus exposure and HLA in healthy donors. Clones were read by immunoSEQ multiplex PCR, and TCRdb kept only the in-frame ones, dropping some. Of 99,000 or so clones listed, 85% to 90% were seen once; the top ten hold 3% to 4%. The material sequenced was PBMCs. Receptors were obtained from a woman aged 18 to 35 in good health and CMV-seropositive.

This clone has a single count. The genes are TRBV19 and TRBJ1-2; D may be TRBD1 (6 bases). CDR1 and CDR2 from the germline V gene are LNHDA and SQIVND (reference sequence). The ends were cut back, 5 bases at V and 6 bases at J, with 22 bases in the middle. This CDR3 is 16 amino acids long. DNA for the CDR3: TGTGCCAGTAGTCCAAGTCGGGGGGGCCGTCGGAATGGCTACACCTTC. It codes for CASSPSRGGRRNGYTF.

This clone appeared once. The rearrangement uses TRBV23-1 and TRBJ2-7; unclear D gene. TRBV23-1 is identified as an open reading frame with a role that is uncertain. The CDR3 loop spans 17 amino acids. Trimming left V 1 base short and J 0 bases short, with 16 bases between. The CDR3 nucleotides read TGCGCCAGCAGTCAATTAAGGAGACCGAGGAGCTCCTACGAGCAGTACTTC. Its translation: CASSQLRRPRSSYEQYF.

This clone was observed a single time. The CDR3 protein is CASSVQGAGTGELFF. The DNA for the CDR3 is TGTGCCAGCAGTGTTCAGGGGGCAGGGACCGGGGAGCTGTTTTTT. The J gene is TRBJ2-2, the V gene TRBV6-1; 8 positions agree with TRBD1. This CDR3 comprises 15 residues. Germline loops: CDR1 MNHNS, CDR2 SASEGT. J was trimmed by 5 bases and V by 4 bases; bases with no gene match: 6.

This rearrangement joins TRBV11-3 to TRBJ2-1; 11 bases line up with TRBD2. V lost 1 base to trimming and J lost 9 bases; unmatched junction nucleotides: 11. CDR3 length: 17 residues. Germline V gene lookup returns CDR1 SGHNT and CDR2 YENEEA. The chain's CDR3 is CASSLVLTLAGDGEQFF. CDR3 DNA sequence: TGTGCCAGCAGCTTAGTGTTAACACTAGCGGGGGACGGTGAGCAGTTCTTC.

V and J are TRBV7-3 and TRBJ2-6; possibly TRBD2 for D (5 bases). Trimming shortened V by 1 base and J by 0 bases, and 13 bases separated the two germline ends. Germline V gives CDR1 SGHTA, CDR2 FQGTGA. The CDR3 has 18 amino acids. CDR3 residues: CASSLKGLGDSGANVLTF. The CDR3 coding sequence is TGTGCCAGCAGCTTAAAAGGCCTCGGGGACTCTGGGGCCAACGTCCTGACTTTC.

The chain joins TRBV7-8 to TRBJ2-3; TRBD1 matches at 12 bases. The length of the CDR3 is 16 residues. Germline V gene sequence: CDR1 SGHVS, CDR2 FQNEAQ. With V trimmed by 2 bases and J by 4 bases, 4 bases remained unmatched. CDR3 amino acids: CASSLTGQGAPDTQYF. CDR3 DNA sequence: TGTGCCAGCAGCTTAACGGGACAGGGGGCCCCAGATACGCAGTATTTT.

The chain joins TRBV6-5 to TRBJ2-7, with 9 bases aligning to TRBD1. Germline V lookup: CDR1 MNHEY, CDR2 SVGAGI. After removal of 0 bases from V and 2 bases from J, the junction contained 5 bases not matched to a gene. The CDR3 is made up of 16 amino acids. The chain's CDR3 is CASSYSRTGATYEQYF. The DNA for the CDR3 is TGTGCCAGCAGTTACTCTAGGACAGGGGCAACCTACGAGCAGTACTTC.

V and J are TRBV9 and TRBJ2-5; possibly TRBD1 for D (5 bases). V was pared by 0 bases and J by 3 bases, with 9 bases between. From germline, CDR1 is SGDLS and CDR2 YYNGEE. There are 14 residues in the CDR3. DNA of the CDR3: TGTGCCAGCAGCGTAGCAGGGAATGAAGAGACCCAGTACTTC. Amino acid sequence: CASSVAGNEETQYF.